This paragraph reports one T cell receptor (beta chain). The entry originates in a study of blood T cell repertoires in COVID-19. The wider study: Nucleic acid was either cDNA or gDNA, and it came from T cells, B-cell-depleted T cells, or PBMCs.

Germline loops: CDR1 MDHEN, CDR2 SYDVKM. This CDR3 region has 14 residues. The V gene lost 4 bases and the J gene lost 6 bases, with 15 bases spanning the gap. Repertoires were generated with immunoSEQ multiplex PCR, while TCRdb's copy carries only in-frame clones and drops some. The sample lists 95,000 to 150,000 clones, roughly four fifths occurring once. The receptor's source is an older woman with acute or convalescent COVID-19. The gene calls are TRBV28 and TRBJ1-2; a possible D gene is TRBD1 (5 bases). The specimen sequenced was peripheral blood. CDR3 nucleotides: TGTGCCAGCAGTTCCATCGACAGAGAGCATGGCTACACCTTC. This encodes CASSSIDREHGYTF.